Listed below are T cell receptor beta chains from one sample, sequenced in a study of T-cell reconstitution after alpha-beta-depleted transplantation in children. From the PCR reads, TCRdb called clonotypes with MiXCR, one entry per CDR3 protein. The data show 150,000 to 250,000 distinct CDR3 sequences, around 5.9% seen once. This specimen consisted of PBMCs, obtained before TCRalphabeta/CD19-depleted stem cell transplant. These receptors were collected from a girl under two years old with combined immunodeficiency, due to receive a stem cell transplant. CDR3s include the opening cysteine and the closing phenylalanine or tryptophan.

V	length	J	CDR3
TRBV25-1	15	TRBJ1-6	CASSELLGGGSPLHF
TRBV20-1	14	TRBJ1-5	CSASGTGVDQPQHF
TRBV29-1	16	TRBJ2-3	CSVEPYSTWGSDTQYF
TRBV7-9	16	TRBJ2-5	CASSPGTGLSGETQYF
TRBV5-1	14	TRBJ2-1	CASSLEGHYNEQFF
TRBV20-1	14	TRBJ2-1	CSAGPGPSYNEQFF
TRBV7-9	14	TRBJ1-1	CASSPRDVNTEAFF
TRBV20-1	17	TRBJ2-1	CSARGGVTRSSYNEQFF
TRBV7-2	13	TRBJ2-1	CASSLAGGGMEFF
TRBV18	14	TRBJ2-7	CASSPPGTANEQYF
TRBV9	12	TRBJ1-2	CASSRRTHGYTF
TRBV6-2/TRBV6-3	17	TRBJ1-1	CASSYSIVFSVNTEAFF
TRBV7-6	14	TRBJ1-2	CASSPAISNYGYTF
TRBV3-1	15	TRBJ2-4	CASCQEGPREPEKYF
TRBV28	15	TRBJ2-4	CASRKGQLAKNIQYF
TRBV4-3	15	TRBJ2-1	CASSLGGGRANEQFF
TRBV10-3	14	TRBJ2-7	CATRSRGEAYEQYF
TRBV29-1	15	TRBJ2-7	CSVLTGTSGSHEQYF
TRBV28	16	TRBJ2-1	CASSFGSDGSYNEQFF
TRBV12-3/TRBV12-4	18	TRBJ2-2	CASSLETSVEFKTGELFF
TRBV7-2	16	TRBJ2-1	CASSSLAGGLTNEQFF
TRBV20-1	15	TRBJ2-3	CSATQREEAADTQYF
TRBV11-2	13	TRBJ2-2	CASSPWRTGELFF
TRBV11-3	15	TRBJ2-2	CASSLWQTNTGELFF
TRBV6-2/TRBV6-3	15	TRBJ1-1	CASSLRDRGFAEAFF
TRBV28	16	TRBJ2-7	CASSQMALAGPYEQYF
TRBV4-2	17	TRBJ2-5	CASSQEGLATFKETQYF